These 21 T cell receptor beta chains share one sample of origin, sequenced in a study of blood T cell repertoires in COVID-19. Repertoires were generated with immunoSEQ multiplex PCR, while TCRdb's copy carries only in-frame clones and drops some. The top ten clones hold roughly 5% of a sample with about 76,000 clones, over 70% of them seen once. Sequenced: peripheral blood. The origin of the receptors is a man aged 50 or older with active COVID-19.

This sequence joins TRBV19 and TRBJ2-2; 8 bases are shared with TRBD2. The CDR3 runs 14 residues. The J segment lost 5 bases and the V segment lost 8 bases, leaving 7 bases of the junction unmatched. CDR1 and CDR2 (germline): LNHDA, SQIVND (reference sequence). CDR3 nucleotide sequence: TGTGCCAGTCAAAACGCGGGGGGAACCGGGGAGCTGTTTTTT. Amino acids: CASQNAGGTGELFF.

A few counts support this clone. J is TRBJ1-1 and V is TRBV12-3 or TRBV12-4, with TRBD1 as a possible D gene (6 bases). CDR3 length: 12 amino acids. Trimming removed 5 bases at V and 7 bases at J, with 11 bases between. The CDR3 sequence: CASSLGQNEAFF. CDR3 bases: TGTGCCAGCAGTCTCGGACAGAATGAAGCTTTCTTT.

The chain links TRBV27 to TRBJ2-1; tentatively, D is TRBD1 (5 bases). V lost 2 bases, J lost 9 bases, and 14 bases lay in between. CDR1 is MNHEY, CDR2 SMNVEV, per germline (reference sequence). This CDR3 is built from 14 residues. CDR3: CASSLGQSVGEQFF. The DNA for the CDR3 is TGTGCCAGCAGTTTAGGACAATCGGTAGGTGAGCAGTTCTTC.

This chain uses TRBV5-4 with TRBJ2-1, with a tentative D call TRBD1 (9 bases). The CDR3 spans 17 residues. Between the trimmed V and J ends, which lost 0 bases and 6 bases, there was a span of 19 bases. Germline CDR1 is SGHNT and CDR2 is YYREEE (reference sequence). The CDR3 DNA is TGTGCCAGCAGCTTGGCGAGGACAGGGGCGGGAGGCAATGAGCAGTTCTTC. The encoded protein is CASSLARTGAGGNEQFF.

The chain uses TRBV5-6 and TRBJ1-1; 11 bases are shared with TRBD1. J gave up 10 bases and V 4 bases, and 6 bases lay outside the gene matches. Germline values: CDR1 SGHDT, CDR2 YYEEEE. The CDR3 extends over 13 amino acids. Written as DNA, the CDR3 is TGTGCCAGCAGCCTCCCCGGGACAGGGGGAGCTTTCTTT. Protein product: CASSLPGTGGAFF.

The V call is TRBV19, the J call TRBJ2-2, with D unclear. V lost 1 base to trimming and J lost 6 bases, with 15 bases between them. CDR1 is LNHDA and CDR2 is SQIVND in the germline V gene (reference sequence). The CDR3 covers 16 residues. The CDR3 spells CASSIGQWSVSGELFF. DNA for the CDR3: TGTGCCAGTAGTATAGGTCAGTGGAGCGTGTCCGGGGAGCTGTTTTTT.

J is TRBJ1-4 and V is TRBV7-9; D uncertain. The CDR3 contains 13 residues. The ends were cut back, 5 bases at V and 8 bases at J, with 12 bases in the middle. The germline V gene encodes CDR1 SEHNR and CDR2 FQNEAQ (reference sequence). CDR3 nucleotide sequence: TGTGCCAGCAGCCGCAACCGCGAGGAAAAACTGTTTTTT. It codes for CASSRNREEKLFF.

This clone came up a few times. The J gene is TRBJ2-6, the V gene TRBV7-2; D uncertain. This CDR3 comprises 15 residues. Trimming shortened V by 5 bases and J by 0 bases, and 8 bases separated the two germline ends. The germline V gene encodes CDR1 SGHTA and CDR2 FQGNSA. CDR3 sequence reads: CASSLQVSGANVLTF. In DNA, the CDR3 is TGTGCCAGCAGCCTTCAGGTCTCTGGGGCCAACGTCCTGACTTTC. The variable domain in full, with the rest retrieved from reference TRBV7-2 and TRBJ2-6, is GAGVSQSPSNKVTEKGKDVELRCDPISGHTALYWYRQSLGQGLEFLIYFQGNSAPDKSGLPSDRFSAERTGGSVSTLTIQRTQQEDSAVYLCASSLQVSGANVLTFGAGSRLTVL.

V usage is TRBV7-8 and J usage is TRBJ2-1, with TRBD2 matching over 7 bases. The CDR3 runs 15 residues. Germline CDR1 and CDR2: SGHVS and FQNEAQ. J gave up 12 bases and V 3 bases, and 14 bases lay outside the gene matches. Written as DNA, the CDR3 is TGTGCCAGCAGCTTGCTTGCGCGGGGGACCCCGGCGCAGTTCTTC. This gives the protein CASSLLARGTPAQFF.

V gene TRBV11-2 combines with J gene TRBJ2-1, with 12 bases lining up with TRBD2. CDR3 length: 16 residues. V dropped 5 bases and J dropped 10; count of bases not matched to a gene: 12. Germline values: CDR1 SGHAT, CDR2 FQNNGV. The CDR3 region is CASSPRASGGAGEQFF. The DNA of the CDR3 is TGTGCCAGCAGCCCGAGGGCTAGCGGGGGGGCCGGGGAGCAGTTCTTC.

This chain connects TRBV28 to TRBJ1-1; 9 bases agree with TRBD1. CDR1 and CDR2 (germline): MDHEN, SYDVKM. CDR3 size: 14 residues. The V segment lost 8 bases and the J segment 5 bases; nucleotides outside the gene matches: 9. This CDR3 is CASEWTGVVTEAFF. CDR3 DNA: TGTGCCAGCGAATGGACAGGGGTGGTGACTGAAGCTTTCTTT.

The chain's CDR3 is CASSPRTSGTYEQYF. The CDR3 DNA sequence: TGTGCCAGCAGCCCCCGGACTAGCGGAACCTACGAGCAGTACTTC. This sequence joins TRBV9 and TRBJ2-7, with 10 bases that match TRBD2. The V gene's germline CDR1 is SGDLS and CDR2 YYNGEE. The CDR3 length is 15 residues. V lost 4 bases, J lost 2 bases, and 6 bases stayed unmatched.

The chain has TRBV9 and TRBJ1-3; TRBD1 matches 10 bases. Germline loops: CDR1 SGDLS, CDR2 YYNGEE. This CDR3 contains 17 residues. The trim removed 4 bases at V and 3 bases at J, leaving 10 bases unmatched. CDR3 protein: CASSPRDRGDYGNTIYF. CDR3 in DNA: TGTGCCAGCAGCCCACGGGACAGGGGAGATTATGGAAACACCATATATTTT.

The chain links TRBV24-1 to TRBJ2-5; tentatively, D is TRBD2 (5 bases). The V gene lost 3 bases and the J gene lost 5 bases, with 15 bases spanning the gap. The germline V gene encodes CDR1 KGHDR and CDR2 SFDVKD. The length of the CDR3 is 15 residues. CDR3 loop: CATSDQIREGETQYF. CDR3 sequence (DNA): TGTGCCACCAGTGATCAGATCCGGGAAGGTGAGACCCAGTACTTC.

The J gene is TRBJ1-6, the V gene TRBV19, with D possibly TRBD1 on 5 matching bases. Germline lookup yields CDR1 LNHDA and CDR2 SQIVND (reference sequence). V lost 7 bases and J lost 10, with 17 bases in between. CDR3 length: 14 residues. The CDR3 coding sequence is TGTGCCAGTACTCCTTCTTGGGGGGACTCACCCCTCCACTTT. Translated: CASTPSWGDSPLHF.

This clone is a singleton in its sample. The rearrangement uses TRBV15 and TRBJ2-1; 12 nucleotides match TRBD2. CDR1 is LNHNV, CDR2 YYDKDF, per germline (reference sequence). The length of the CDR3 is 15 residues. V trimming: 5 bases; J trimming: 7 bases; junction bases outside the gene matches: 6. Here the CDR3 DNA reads TGTGCCACCAGCCCCGGGACTAGCGGGTCGAATGAGCAGTTCTTC. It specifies CATSPGTSGSNEQFF.

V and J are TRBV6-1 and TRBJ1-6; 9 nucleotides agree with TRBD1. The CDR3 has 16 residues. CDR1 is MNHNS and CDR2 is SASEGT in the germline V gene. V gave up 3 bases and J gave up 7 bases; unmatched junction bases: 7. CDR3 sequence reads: CASSEVLGQGNSPLHF. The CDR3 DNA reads TGTGCCAGCAGTGAGGTTTTAGGACAGGGGAATTCACCCCTCCACTTT.

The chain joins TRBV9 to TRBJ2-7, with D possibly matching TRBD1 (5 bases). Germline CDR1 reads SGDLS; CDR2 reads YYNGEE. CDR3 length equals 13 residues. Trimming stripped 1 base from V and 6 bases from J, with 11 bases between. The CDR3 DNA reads TGTGCCAGCAGCGTACAAACCGACAGCGAGCAGTACTTC. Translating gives CASSVQTDSEQYF.

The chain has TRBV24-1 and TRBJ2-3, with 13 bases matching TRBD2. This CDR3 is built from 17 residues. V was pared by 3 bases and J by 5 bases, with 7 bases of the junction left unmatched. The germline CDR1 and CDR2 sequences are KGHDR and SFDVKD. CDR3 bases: TGTGCCACCAGTGATCCGACTAGCGGGGGGCCGGGAGATACGCAGTATTTT. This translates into CATSDPTSGGPGDTQYF.

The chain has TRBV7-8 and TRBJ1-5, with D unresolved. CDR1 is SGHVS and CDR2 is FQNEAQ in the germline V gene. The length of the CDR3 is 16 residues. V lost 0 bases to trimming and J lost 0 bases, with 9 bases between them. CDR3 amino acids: CASSLARDHSNQPQHF. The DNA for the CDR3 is TGTGCCAGCAGCTTAGCGCGGGATCATAGCAATCAGCCCCAGCATTTT. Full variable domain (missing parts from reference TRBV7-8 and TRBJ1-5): GAGVSQSPRYKVAKRGQDVALRCDPISGHVSLFWYQQALGQGPEFLTYFQNEAQLDKSGLPSDRFFAERPEGSVSTLKIQRTQQEDSAVYLCASSLARDHSNQPQHFGDGTRLSIL.

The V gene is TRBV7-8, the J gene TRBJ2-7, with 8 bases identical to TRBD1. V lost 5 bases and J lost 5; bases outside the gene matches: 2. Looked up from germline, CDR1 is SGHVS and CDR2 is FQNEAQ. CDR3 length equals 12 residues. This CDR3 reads CASSLDRDEQYF. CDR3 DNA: TGTGCCAGCAGCCTGGACAGGGACGAGCAGTACTTC.